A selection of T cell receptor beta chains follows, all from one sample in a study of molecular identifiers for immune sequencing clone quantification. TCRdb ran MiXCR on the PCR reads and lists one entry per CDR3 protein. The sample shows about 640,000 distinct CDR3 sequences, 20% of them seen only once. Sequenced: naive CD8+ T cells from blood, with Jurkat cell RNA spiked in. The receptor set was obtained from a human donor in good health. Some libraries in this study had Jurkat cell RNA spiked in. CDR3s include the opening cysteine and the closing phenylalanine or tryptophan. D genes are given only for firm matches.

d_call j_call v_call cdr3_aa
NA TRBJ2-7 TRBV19 CASAAGSYEQYF
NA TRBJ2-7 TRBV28 CASSPTGLPSTYEQYF
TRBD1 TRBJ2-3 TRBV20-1 CSATTGTGTTDTQYF
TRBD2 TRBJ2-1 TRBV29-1 CSVEPLERGNNEQFF
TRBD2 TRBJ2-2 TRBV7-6 CASSGGTSMGGELFF
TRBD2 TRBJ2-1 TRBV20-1 CSASSSGSYNEQFF
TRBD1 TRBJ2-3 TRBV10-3 CAISEPPGTGEDTQYF
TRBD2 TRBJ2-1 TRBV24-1 CATSEPSGVEQFF
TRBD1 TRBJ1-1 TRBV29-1 CSVVDRMNTEAFF
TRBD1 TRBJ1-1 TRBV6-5 CASSPGTGRVAEAFF
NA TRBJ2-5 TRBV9 CASSPGVTGQETQYF
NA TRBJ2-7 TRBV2 CASSEAGTLAYEQYF
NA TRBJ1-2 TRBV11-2 CASSLARSYGYTF
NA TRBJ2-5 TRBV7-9 CASSLSSAETQYF
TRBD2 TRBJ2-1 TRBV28 CASSFGGGADEQFF
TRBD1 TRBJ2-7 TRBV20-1 CSAIPGTAYEQYF
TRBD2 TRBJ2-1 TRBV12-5 CASGLGLAGNEQFF
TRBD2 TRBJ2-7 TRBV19 CASSIGGDGASGEYEQYF
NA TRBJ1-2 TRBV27 CASSLGQGITGYTF
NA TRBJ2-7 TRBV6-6 CASRDRGLGAVYEQYF
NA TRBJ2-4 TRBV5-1 CASSYLVGAKNIQYF
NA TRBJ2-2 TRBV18 CASSPSGDTGELFF
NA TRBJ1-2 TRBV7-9 CASSLIGGTEDGYTF
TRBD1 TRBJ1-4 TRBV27 CASSPQGAGEKLFF
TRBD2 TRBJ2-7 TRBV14 CASSQVAGGPYEQYF
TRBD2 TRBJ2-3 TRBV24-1 CATSDFSWTGAGSLNTQYF
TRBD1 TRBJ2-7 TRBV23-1 CASSQAGTDYEQYF
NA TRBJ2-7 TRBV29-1 CSVRIVGGIAYEQYF
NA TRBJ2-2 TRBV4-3 CASSQARSGLLTGELFF
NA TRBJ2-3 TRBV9 CARSSRSDTQYF
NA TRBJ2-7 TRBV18 CASSPRPEGYEQYF
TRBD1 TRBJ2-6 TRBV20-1 CSARVNGQVPGVANVLTF
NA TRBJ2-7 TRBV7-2 CASSLIGTPPDEQYF
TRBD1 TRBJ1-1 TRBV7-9 CASRSGGSGTEAFF
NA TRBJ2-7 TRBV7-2 CASTGVRSEQYF
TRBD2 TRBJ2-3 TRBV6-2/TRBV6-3 CASSELLANSDTQYF
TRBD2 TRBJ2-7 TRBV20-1 CSARGLAGVIHEQYF
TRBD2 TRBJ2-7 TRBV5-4 CASSPTSGKQYF
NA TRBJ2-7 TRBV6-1 CTSLFSSEQYF
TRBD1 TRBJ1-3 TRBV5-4 CASSVTGGVLGNTIYF
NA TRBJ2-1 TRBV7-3 CASSLISGSYNEQFF
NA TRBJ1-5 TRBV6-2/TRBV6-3 CASDQRSAQPQHF